A selection of T cell receptor beta chains follows, all from one sample in a study of blood T cells in healthy people across ages. TCRdb reprocessed the 5' RACE reads via MiXCR and lists one record per CDR3 protein. Of roughly 1,000,000 distinct CDR3 sequences detected, roughly 24% appear once; the ten largest clones hold about 0.69%. The same sample was also used in a study of T cells of mothers and their children.

Sequenced sample: blood. The receptors were sampled from a girl aged 2 to 9 in good health. CDR3s include the opening cysteine and the closing phenylalanine or tryptophan. D genes are given only for firm matches. Not every row has a clone size; where given, it reads once, few, many or a size class.

j_gene	d_gene	abundance	v_gene	len	CDR3nt	CDR3aa
TRBJ1-1	-	-	TRBV10-3	13	TGTGCCATCCGGACCCGGCAGGACACTGAAGCTTTCTTT	CAIRTRQDTEAFF
TRBJ2-7	-	-	TRBV11-2	14	TGTGCCAGCAGCCACGGACTCAAAAGTCGGGAGCAGTACTTC	CASSHGLKSREQYF
TRBJ1-2	-	many	TRBV29-1	12	TGCAGCGTGCGGGGCACGAACTATGGCTACACCTTC	CSVRGTNYGYTF
TRBJ2-1	-	-	TRBV12-5	11	TGTGCTAGTGGGTTAATAGGGCCAGAGAAATTC	CASGLIGPEKF
TRBJ1-1	-	few	TRBV27	14	TGTGCCAGCAGTTTATCCGGGACACGAACTGAAGCTTTCTTT	CASSLSGTRTEAFF
TRBJ1-1	-	few	TRBV27	16	TGTGCCAGCAGTTCCCTAAGGGGGTCTTGGTCCACTGAAGCTTTCTTT	CASSSLRGSWSTEAFF
TRBJ1-4	-	-	TRBV20-1	15	TGCAGTGCTAGAGATCCCCAAAGGTCGAATGAAAAACTGTTTTTT	CSARDPQRSNEKLFF
TRBJ1-2	-	-	TRBV5-4	15	TGTGCCAGCAACTTCGGTGGACAGTCTGAGTTGCGCTACACCTTC	CASNFGGQSELRYTF
TRBJ2-3	-	-	TRBV5-1	13	TGCGCCAGCAGCTTGGTGGCTTCCGATACGCAGTATTTT	CASSLVASDTQYF
TRBJ2-7	-	many	TRBV12-3/TRBV12-4	13	TGTGCCAGCAGTTTAGGGGCAGACTACGAGCAGTACTTC	CASSLGADYEQYF
TRBJ2-7	TRBD1	-	TRBV28	15	TGTGCCAGCAGTCCCCTGACAGGGGCGCCCCACGAGCAGTACTTC	CASSPLTGAPHEQYF
TRBJ1-1	-	few	TRBV6-2/TRBV6-3	15	TGTGCCAGCAGTCACCCAATGACCGGGACACCTGAAGCTTTCTTT	CASSHPMTGTPEAFF
TRBJ2-7	-	few	TRBV4-3	16	TGCGCCAGCAGCCAAGATTTGCGGCACAACACCTACGAGCAGTACTTC	CASSQDLRHNTYEQYF
TRBJ2-7	TRBD2	-	TRBV28	15	TGTGCCAGCTCCGGGAGAGGACTAGCTAGCTACGAGCAGTACTTC	CASSGRGLASYEQYF
TRBJ2-7	-	-	TRBV7-9	15	TGTGCCAGCAGCCTGGGGCAGGGGGGATACTACGAGCAGTACTTC	CASSLGQGGYYEQYF
TRBJ1-6	-	-	TRBV25-1	16	TGTGCCAGCAGTGACAAAAAGGACAGTACTAATTCACCCCTCCACTTT	CASSDKKDSTNSPLHF
TRBJ2-3	TRBD2	many	TRBV12-3/TRBV12-4	15	TGTGCCAGCAGCCTCGGGGGGGGCGTTCCAGATACGCAGTATTTT	CASSLGGGVPDTQYF
TRBJ2-6	-	-	TRBV7-8	16	TGTGCCAGCAGCTTAAGGGAACCCTCTGGGGCCAACGTCCTGACTTTC	CASSLREPSGANVLTF
TRBJ1-2	TRBD1	few	TRBV20-1	15	TGCAGTGCTAAGGGACAGGGAAAGGGGGCCGGAGGCTACACCTTC	CSAKGQGKGAGGYTF
TRBJ2-1	-	-	TRBV2	12	TGTGCCAGTAGGGGAGCACACAATGAGCAGTTCTTC	CASRGAHNEQFF
TRBJ1-3	TRBD1	few	TRBV28	16	TGTGCCAGCAGACTACAACAGGGGGCGGGTGGAAACACCATATATTTT	CASRLQQGAGGNTIYF
TRBJ2-1	TRBD2	-	TRBV20-1	13	TGCAGTGCTAGAACGGGAGGGCCGGATGAGCAGTTCTTC	CSARTGGPDEQFF
TRBJ2-7	-	few	TRBV11-2	15	TGTGCCAGCAGCTACCAGACGGGACCTATACGGGGGCAGTACTTC	CASSYQTGPIRGQYF
TRBJ1-1	-	-	TRBV27	14	TGTGCCAGCAGGAGACAGACGTTTGACACTGAAGCTTTCTTT	CASRRQTFDTEAFF
TRBJ2-3	-	-	TRBV7-3	13	TGTGCCAGCAGCTTAATAGGTGCAGATACGCAGTATTTT	CASSLIGADTQYF
TRBJ2-1	-	-	TRBV28	16	TGTGCCAGCAGTTCCCCGCAGCGCAACTCCTACAATGAGCAGTTCTTC	CASSSPQRNSYNEQFF
TRBJ2-5	-	-	TRBV28	14	TGTGCCAGCAGTCCTCTCGGGGCCTCGGAGACCCAGTACTTC	CASSPLGASETQYF
TRBJ2-1	TRBD2	-	TRBV7-2	16	TGTGCCAGCAGCTTAGTTGGGACTAGCGAAAACAATGAGCAGTTCTTC	CASSLVGTSENNEQFF
TRBJ2-1	TRBD2	few	TRBV29-1	16	TGCAGCGTCGAGGCCGGGACTAGCGGGAGTTACAATGAGCAGTTCTTC	CSVEAGTSGSYNEQFF
TRBJ2-7	TRBD2	-	TRBV28	22	TGTGCCAGCAGTCAGACCAGACAGGGGAGTAGCGGGAGGGCCGAAAGGACCTACGAGCAGTACTTC	CASSQTRQGSSGRAERTYEQYF
TRBJ2-1	-	few	TRBV29-1	14	TGCAGCGTTATTTCAGGGGCATCCTACAATGAGCAGTTCTTC	CSVISGASYNEQFF
TRBJ2-7	-	few	TRBV28	14	TGTGCCAGCAGTTGGGGGACACAGGGCTACGAGCAGTACTTC	CASSWGTQGYEQYF
TRBJ2-1	TRBD2	-	TRBV2	15	TGTGCCAGCAGTGAACTAGCTAGCGGGGTCGGCGAGCAGTTCTTC	CASSELASGVGEQFF
TRBJ2-1	-	few	TRBV20-1	17	TGCAGTGCTAGAGATCGGCGGGGGCAAGGTTCGTACAATGAGCAGTTCTTC	CSARDRRGQGSYNEQFF
TRBJ1-1	-	many	TRBV27	13	TGTGCCAGCAGAATGATAGGGACGACTGAAGCTTTCTTT	CASRMIGTTEAFF
TRBJ1-4	-	-	TRBV5-1	14	TGCGCCAGCAAGGTTGCACAGGTAGAGGAAAAACTGTTTTTT	CASKVAQVEEKLFF
TRBJ2-1	-	few	TRBV6-5	11	TGTGCCAGCAGTTCGACTAGAGAGCAGTCCTTC	CASSSTREQSF
TRBJ2-7	-	few	TRBV7-9	17	TGTGCCAGCAGCTTAGCTTGGGGGGCAGGCACCTACTACGAGCAGTACTTC	CASSLAWGAGTYYEQYF
TRBJ2-1	-	-	TRBV6-1	13	TGTGCCAGCAGAACAGGGGGGGTCAATGAGCAGTTCTTC	CASRTGGVNEQFF
TRBJ1-2	-	few	TRBV29-1	13	TGCAGCGTTGTCCTATGGGGATCCTATGGCTACACCTTC	CSVVLWGSYGYTF
TRBJ1-2	TRBD1	few	TRBV10-3	14	TGTGCCATCAGTCCTCAGGGGGCGTCTTATGGCTACACCTTC	CAISPQGASYGYTF
TRBJ2-3	TRBD1	-	TRBV6-5	14	TGTGCCAGCAGCCTGACAGGGATCACAGATACGCAGTATTTT	CASSLTGITDTQYF
TRBJ2-3	-	-	TRBV20-1	13	TGCAGTGCTTCTCGGGTCACCACAGATACGCAGTATTTT	CSASRVTTDTQYF
TRBJ1-4	TRBD1	few	TRBV4-1	16	TGCGCCAGCAGCCAATTGTCTATCACAGGGGGTGAAAAACTGTTTTTT	CASSQLSITGGEKLFF
TRBJ1-1	-	-	TRBV20-1	13	TGCAGTGCTAGTGGTGAAATGAGCACTGAAGCTTTCTTT	CSASGEMSTEAFF